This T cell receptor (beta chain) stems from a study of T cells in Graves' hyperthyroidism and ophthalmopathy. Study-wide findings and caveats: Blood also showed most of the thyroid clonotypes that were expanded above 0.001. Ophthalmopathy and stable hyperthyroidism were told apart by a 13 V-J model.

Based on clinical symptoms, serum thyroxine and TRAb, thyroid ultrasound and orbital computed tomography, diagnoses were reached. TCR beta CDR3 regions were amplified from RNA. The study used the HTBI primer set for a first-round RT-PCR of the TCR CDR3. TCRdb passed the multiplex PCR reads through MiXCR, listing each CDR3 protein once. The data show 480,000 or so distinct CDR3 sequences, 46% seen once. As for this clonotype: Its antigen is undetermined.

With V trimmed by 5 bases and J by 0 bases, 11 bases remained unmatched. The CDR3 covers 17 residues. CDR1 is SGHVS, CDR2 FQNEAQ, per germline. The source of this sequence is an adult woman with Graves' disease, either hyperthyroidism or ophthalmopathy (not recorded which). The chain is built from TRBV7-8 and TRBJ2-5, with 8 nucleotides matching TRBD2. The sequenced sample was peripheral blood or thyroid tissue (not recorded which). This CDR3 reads CASSPSAGGADQETQYF. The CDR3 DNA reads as TGTGCCAGCAGCCCCTCCGCGGGAGGTGCGGACCAAGAGACCCAGTACTTC. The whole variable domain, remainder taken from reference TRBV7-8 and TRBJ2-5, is GAGVSQSPRYKVAKRGQDVALRCDPISGHVSLFWYQQALGQGPEFLTYFQNEAQLDKSGLPSDRFFAERPEGSVSTLKIQRTQQEDSAVYLCASSPSAGGADQETQYFGPGTRLLVL.